Presented here are 6 T cell receptor beta chains from one specimen sequenced in a study of radiation and T cells in renal cell carcinoma. Method: immunoSEQ multiplex PCR; TCRdb's copy keeps in-frame clones and lacks some. The table lists over 90,000 clones, 70% to 85% of them singletons. Time point described: blood 4 weeks post-SBRT, at nephrectomy. The treatment is: 15 Gy SBRT to primary tumor, nephrectomy 4 weeks later. The material sequenced was blood, taken from a patient whose treatment included radiotherapy and nephrectomy. The receptors derive from a man aged 55 to 70 with renal cell carcinoma.

This chain connects TRBV28 to TRBJ2-7, with a tentative D call TRBD1 (6 bases). The V gene lost 5 bases and the J gene lost 3 bases, with 17 bases spanning the gap. Germline CDR1 MDHEN, CDR2 SYDVKM. The CDR3 runs to 15 residues. The CDR3 sequence is CASSLRPTGSYEQYF. CDR3 nucleotide sequence: TGTGCCAGCAGTCTCCGCCCGACAGGAAGCTACGAGCAGTACTTC.

The chain has TRBV19 and TRBJ2-5; 10 bases map to TRBD1. Germline V CDR1 and CDR2: LNHDA, SQIVND (reference sequence). The CDR3 length is 16 residues. Germline trimming cut 2 bases from V and 4 bases from J; bases unmatched to any gene: 7. CDR3 nucleotides: TGTGCCAGTAGTATACCCGGGACAGGGGCCGGAGAGACCCAGTACTTC. Encoded protein: CASSIPGTGAGETQYF.

V and J are TRBV14 and TRBJ2-7, with a weak D call TRBD1 (5 bases). Germline CDR1 SGHDN, CDR2 FVKESK. There are 14 residues in the CDR3. Between the trimmed V and J ends, which lost 1 base and 2 bases, there was a span of 9 bases. CDR3 bases: TGTGCCAGCAGCCAAGGGCAGGGTCCCTACGAGCAGTACTTC. It codes for CASSQGQGPYEQYF.

The rearrangement uses TRBV29-1 and TRBJ2-3; tentative D call: TRBD2 (6 bases). Germline CDR1 SQVTM, CDR2 ANQGSEA. The CDR3 has 14 amino acids. V was shortened by 7 bases and J by 3 bases, with 17 bases between the two germline ends. The DNA of the CDR3 is TGCAGCGCGGTACCTGATAGCGGAACAGATACGCAGTATTTT. Translation: CSAVPDSGTDTQYF.

The chain employs TRBV30 and TRBJ1-1; weak D call: TRBD1 (6 bases). This CDR3 has 15 residues. V lost 3 bases and J 0 bases, leaving 14 bases between the germline ends. Germline values: CDR1 GTSNPN, CDR2 SVGIG (reference sequence). The CDR3 bases are TGTGCCTGGAGGGCTAGACAGGAACTGAACACTGAAGCTTTCTTT. Its protein product is CAWRARQELNTEAFF.

The CDR3 sequence is CASSLIPTQNTEAFF. The CDR3 region has the DNA TGCGCCAGCAGCTTGATTCCAACGCAGAACACTGAAGCTTTCTTT. The V gene is TRBV5-1, the J gene TRBJ1-1; no clear D gene. Per the germline V gene, CDR1 is SGHRS and CDR2 is YFSETQ. Between the trimmed V and J ends, which lost 1 base and 1 base, there was a span of 11 bases. The CDR3 sequence is 15 residues long.